This is a list of T cell receptor beta chains from one sample in a study of T cell changes during pregnancy in multiple sclerosis. Profiling relied on immunoSEQ multiplex PCR, and the TCRdb table lists in-frame clones only, not all of them. The table has about 20,000 clones, approximately 90% seen once. Material: CD4+ T cells from peripheral blood mononuclear cells, obtained after pregnancy. The receptors here all came from a female donor in good health, enrolled as a control in a pregnancy study. Each CDR3 is given with its conserved first and last residue. A D gene is named only where the DNA matches it firmly. Clone size is not always given. Where it is, it says once, few, many or a class for expanded clones.

D gene	V gene	clone size	J gene	CDR3 protein	CDR3 DNA
.	TRBV6-1	.	TRBJ1-4	CASSELGAALKLFF	TGTGCCAGCAGTGAACTGGGGGCCGCGCTGAAACTGTTTTTT
TRBD1	TRBV28	once	TRBJ2-1	CASWDSMSSYNEQFF	TGTGCCAGCTGGGACAGCATGAGCTCCTACAATGAGCAGTTCTTC
TRBD2	TRBV7-2	.	TRBJ2-7	CASSFVASGPYEQYF	TGTGCCAGCAGCTTTGTTGCTAGCGGGCCGTACGAGCAGTACTTC
TRBD1	TRBV6-1	.	TRBJ1-1	CASSFDRANTEAFF	TGTGCCAGCAGTTTCGACAGGGCGAACACTGAAGCTTTCTTT
.	TRBV27	.	TRBJ2-7	CASRLQGYSSYEQYF	TGTGCCAGCAGGCTACAGGGCTACAGCTCCTACGAGCAGTACTTC
TRBD2	TRBV28	.	TRBJ2-3	CASSFHTSGRDTQYF	TGTGCCAGCAGTTTCCATACTAGCGGGAGGGATACGCAGTATTTT
.	TRBV9	.	TRBJ2-7	CASSVGPLEVYEQYF	TGTGCCAGCAGCGTAGGTCCCCTGGAGGTCTACGAGCAGTACTTC
TRBD2	TRBV6-6	.	TRBJ2-2	CASSDSGGTGELFF	TGTGCCAGCAGTGACAGCGGGGGGACCGGGGAGCTGTTTTTT
.	TRBV6-5	.	TRBJ1-5	CASSYSQDQPQHF	TGTGCCAGCAGTTACTCACAGGATCAGCCCCAGCATTTT
TRBD2	TRBV5-4	.	TRBJ2-7	CASSPPSGGRYEQYF	TGTGCCAGCAGCCCTCCAAGCGGGGGGCGCTACGAGCAGTACTTC
.	TRBV30	.	TRBJ1-1	CAWRGVGGQAFF	TGTGCCTGGAGAGGAGTCGGGGGGCAGGCTTTCTTT
TRBD1	TRBV7-8	.	TRBJ2-2	CASSLRATGGFQNTGELFF	TGTGCCAGCAGCTTGAGGGCGACAGGGGGCTTCCAGAACACCGGGGAGCTGTTTTTT
TRBD2	TRBV7-3	.	TRBJ2-1	CASSLSFAGTSGSNEQFF	TGTGCCAGCAGCTTATCCTTCGCCGGGACTAGCGGGAGTAATGAGCAGTTCTTC
TRBD1	TRBV15	.	TRBJ1-2	CATSSDRGHVYGYTF	TGTGCCACCAGCAGTGACAGGGGGCACGTCTATGGCTACACCTTC
.	TRBV7-6	.	TRBJ2-1	CASSLMGGLTYNEQFF	TGTGCCAGCAGCTTAATGGGAGGACTAACCTACAATGAGCAGTTCTTC
.	TRBV15	.	TRBJ1-2	CATSRALGQSGYGYTF	TGTGCCACCAGCAGGGCCCTAGGACAGTCAGGATATGGCTACACCTTC
TRBD1	TRBV28	.	TRBJ1-5	CASSFRDRGQPQHF	TGTGCCAGCAGTTTTAGGGACAGGGGGCAGCCCCAGCATTTT
TRBD1	TRBV5-6	.	TRBJ1-2	CASSQEPDRGGYGYTF	TGTGCCAGCAGTCAAGAACCGGACAGGGGAGGTTATGGCTACACCTTC
.	TRBV7-2	.	TRBJ2-7	CASSLATGSYEQYF	TGTGCCAGCAGCTTAGCGACGGGCTCCTACGAGCAGTACTTC
TRBD2	TRBV7-2	.	TRBJ2-2	CASSLAGLAATGELFF	TGTGCCAGCAGCTTAGCTGGACTAGCTGCTACCGGGGAGCTGTTTTTT
.	TRBV6-1	.	TRBJ1-1	CASSEWRVTNTEAFF	TGTGCCAGCAGTGAATGGAGGGTAACGAACACTGAAGCTTTCTTT
TRBD2	TRBV7-9	.	TRBJ2-1	CASSLGASGAYNEQFF	TGTGCCAGCAGCTTAGGGGCTAGCGGGGCTTACAATGAGCAGTTCTTC
.	TRBV5-6	.	TRBJ2-3	CASSLGSGTDTQYF	TGTGCCAGCAGCTTGGGTAGCGGAACAGATACGCAGTATTTT
.	TRBV18	.	TRBJ2-6	CASSPREGAGANVLTF	TGTGCCAGCTCACCACGGGAAGGGGCTGGGGCCAACGTCCTGACTTTC
TRBD1	TRBV11-2	.	TRBJ1-1	CASSFGQDYTEAFF	TGTGCCAGCAGTTTCGGACAGGACTACACTGAAGCTTTCTTT
TRBD1	TRBV7-2	.	TRBJ2-7	CASRLGQGAYEQYF	TGTGCCAGCAGATTAGGCCAGGGGGCTTACGAGCAGTACTTC
.	TRBV10-3	.	TRBJ1-1	CAISESRMGNTEAFF	TGTGCCATCAGTGAGTCGCGTATGGGCAACACTGAAGCTTTCTTT
TRBD1	TRBV7-9	.	TRBJ1-1	CASSLTGDTEAFF	TGTGCCAGCAGCTTAACAGGGGACACTGAAGCTTTCTTT
.	TRBV7-2	.	TRBJ1-2	CASSPSPGGGGYTF	TGTGCCAGCAGCCCTAGTCCCGGGGGTGGGGGCTACACCTTC
TRBD1	TRBV2	.	TRBJ1-5	CASSTTRGRDSSSSNQPQHF	TGTGCCAGCAGTACGACCAGGGGGCGGGACAGTTCCTCTAGCAATCAGCCCCAGCATTTT
.	TRBV11-3	.	TRBJ1-2	CASSVAKEKEVRDGYTF	TGTGCCAGCAGCGTAGCTAAAGAGAAGGAGGTCCGCGATGGCTACACCTTC
TRBD1	TRBV11-2	.	TRBJ1-1	CASSLNQGQGEAFF	TGTGCCAGCAGCTTAAATCAAGGACAGGGCGAAGCTTTCTTT
TRBD1	TRBV27	.	TRBJ2-3	CASRGTVLDTQYF	TGTGCCAGCAGGGGGACAGTTCTAGATACGCAGTATTTT
.	TRBV7-3	.	TRBJ2-3	CASSFSGTSTDTQYF	TGTGCCAGCAGCTTCAGTGGGACTTCCACAGATACGCAGTATTTT
.	TRBV7-2	.	TRBJ2-7	CASSLGTGGYSYEQYF	TGTGCCAGCAGCCTGGGCACGGGGGGCTATTCCTACGAGCAGTACTTC
TRBD1	TRBV18	.	TRBJ2-7	CASSPDREISYEQYF	TGTGCCAGCTCACCGGACAGGGAAATATCCTACGAGCAGTACTTC
TRBD2	TRBV6-5	.	TRBJ2-1	CASRGLAAYNEQFF	TGTGCCAGCAGGGGACTAGCGGCTTACAATGAGCAGTTCTTC